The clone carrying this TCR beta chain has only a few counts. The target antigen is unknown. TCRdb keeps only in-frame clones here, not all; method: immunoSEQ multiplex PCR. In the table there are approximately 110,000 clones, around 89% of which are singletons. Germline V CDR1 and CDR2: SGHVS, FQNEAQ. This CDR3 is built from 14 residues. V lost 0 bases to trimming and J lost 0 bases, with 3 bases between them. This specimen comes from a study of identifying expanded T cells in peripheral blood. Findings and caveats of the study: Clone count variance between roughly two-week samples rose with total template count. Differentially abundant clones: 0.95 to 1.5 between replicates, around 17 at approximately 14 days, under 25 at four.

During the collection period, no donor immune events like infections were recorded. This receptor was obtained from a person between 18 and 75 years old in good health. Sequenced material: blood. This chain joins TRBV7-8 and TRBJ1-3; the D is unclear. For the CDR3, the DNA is TGTGCCAGCAGCTTAGCTCTCTCTGGAAACACCATATATTTT. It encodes CASSLALSGNTIYF.